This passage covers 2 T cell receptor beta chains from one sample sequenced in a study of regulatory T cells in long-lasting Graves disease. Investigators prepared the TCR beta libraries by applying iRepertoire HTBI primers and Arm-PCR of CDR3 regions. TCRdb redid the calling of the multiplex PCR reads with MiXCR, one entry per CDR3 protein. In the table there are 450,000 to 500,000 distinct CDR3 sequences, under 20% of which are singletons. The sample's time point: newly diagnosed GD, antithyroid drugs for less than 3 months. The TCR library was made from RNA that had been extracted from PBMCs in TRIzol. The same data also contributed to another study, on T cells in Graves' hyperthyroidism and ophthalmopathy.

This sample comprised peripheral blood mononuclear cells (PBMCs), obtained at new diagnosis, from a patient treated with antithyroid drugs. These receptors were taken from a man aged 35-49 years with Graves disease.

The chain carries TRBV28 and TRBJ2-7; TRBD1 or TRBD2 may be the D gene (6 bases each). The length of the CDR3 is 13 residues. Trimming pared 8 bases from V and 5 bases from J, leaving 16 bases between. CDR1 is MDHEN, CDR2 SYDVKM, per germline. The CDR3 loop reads CASGGGGLDEQYF. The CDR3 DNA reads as TGTGCCAGCGGAGGTGGGGGGCTAGACGAGCAGTACTTC. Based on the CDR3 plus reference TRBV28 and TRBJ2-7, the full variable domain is DVKVTQSSRYLVKRTGEKVFLECVQDMDHENMFWYRQDPGLGLRLIYFSYDVKMKEKGDIPEGYSVSREKKERFSLILESASTNQTSMYLCASGGGGLDEQYFGPGTRLTVT.

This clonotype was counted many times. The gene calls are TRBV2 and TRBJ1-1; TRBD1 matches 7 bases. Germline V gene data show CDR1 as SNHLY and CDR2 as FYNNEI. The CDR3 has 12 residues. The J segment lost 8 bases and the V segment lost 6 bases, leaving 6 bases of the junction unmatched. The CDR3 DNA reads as TGTGCCAGCAGACTACAGGGGATCGAAGCTTTCTTT. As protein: CASRLQGIEAFF.